A single TCR beta chain is shown here with its context. What it binds is not known. The source of the sample is a study of T cell repertoires in cytomegalovirus infection. Study at large: The authors used CMV epitopes that were HLA-C-restricted (recently identified) and HLA-B-restricted (well studied).

TCRdb independently ran MiXCR on the reads; one entry per CDR3 protein. The sample contains 450,000 to 600,000 distinct CDR3 sequences, 25% to 35% of which appear only once. The CDR3 is made up of 15 amino acids. V dropped 0 bases and J dropped 5; count of bases not matched to a gene: 2. Germline assignment: CDR1 SGDLS and CDR2 YYNGEE. This receptor was taken from a human donor in good health (CMV status not recorded). Some clones in this sample may be carry-over from other donors' samples. This chain joins TRBV9 and TRBJ1-6, with 7 bases matching TRBD1. The sequenced sample was cultured PBMCs, obtained from culture after CMV antigen stimulation. In nucleotides, the CDR3 is TGTGCCAGCAGCGTAGCCGGACAGGATAATTCACCCCTCCACTTT. Protein product: CASSVAGQDNSPLHF.